Shown below are 8 T cell receptor beta chains from a single sample sequenced in a study of blood T cell repertoires in COVID-19. Profiled with immunoSEQ multiplex PCR; TCRdb holds only in-frame clones, not every one. Here the sample spans fewer than 150,000 clones, around nine tenths being singletons. Sequencing input: peripheral blood. Every receptor here comes from a woman aged 40 to 55 with acute or convalescent COVID-19.

This chain connects TRBV19 to TRBJ1-1; D perhaps matches TRBD1 (6 bases). The CDR3 is made up of 13 amino acids. The V end was cut by 5 bases, the J end by 2 bases, with 9 bases between. The germline gives CDR1 LNHDA, CDR2 SQIVND (reference sequence). CDR3 nucleotides: TGTGCCAGTAGTCGACAGGTTAACACTGAAGCTTTCTTT. Residues: CASSRQVNTEAFF.

The V call is TRBV4-2, the J call TRBJ2-1, with D possibly matching TRBD1 (5 bases). The CDR3 is made up of 14 amino acids. The germline V gene encodes CDR1 LGHNA and CDR2 YNFKEQ. The V end lost 4 bases, the J end lost 4 bases, and 11 bases lay between the germline ends. The CDR3 nucleotides read TGTGCCAGCAGCCCCACCGACAGTTACAATGAGCAGTTCTTC. Protein sequence: CASSPTDSYNEQFF.

This chain links TRBV19 with TRBJ1-2, with 9 positions matching TRBD1. V gave up 6 bases and J gave up 7 bases; unmatched junction bases: 12. In germline, CDR1 is LNHDA, CDR2 SQIVND (reference sequence). This CDR3 is built from 15 residues. CDR3: CASSPFTGQGGGYTF. As DNA, the CDR3 is TGTGCCAGTAGCCCTTTTACGGGACAGGGTGGTGGCTACACCTTC.

The genes are TRBV15 and TRBJ2-5; D gene unclear. The V end was cut by 0 bases, the J end by 4 bases, with 12 bases between. Germline V gene data show CDR1 as LNHNV and CDR2 as YYDKDF (reference sequence). This CDR3 comprises 15 residues. The CDR3 loop is CATSRDGTTLETQYF. The CDR3 DNA is TGTGCCACCAGCAGAGATGGAACGACATTAGAGACCCAGTACTTC.

The chain is built from TRBV9 and TRBJ2-1; no firm D call. The V end lost 0 bases, the J end lost 2 bases, and 6 bases lay between the germline ends. The CDR3 sequence is 14 residues long. CDR1 is SGDLS and CDR2 is YYNGEE in the germline V gene. The CDR3 here is CASSVVEAYNEQFF. CDR3 in DNA: TGTGCCAGCAGCGTAGTAGAAGCCTACAATGAGCAGTTCTTC.

This clone was seen just once. The V gene is TRBV7-3, the J gene TRBJ1-6; D is uncertain. V lost 5 bases and J lost 9, with 17 bases in between. The CDR3 loop spans 15 amino acids. Germline V gene lookup returns CDR1 SGHTA and CDR2 FQGTGA. The CDR3 nucleotides read TGTGCCAGCAGCACCTCCGGGTCTCTGGGTTCACCCCTCCACTTT. Protein sequence: CASSTSGSLGSPLHF.

This clone was seen a handful of times. The rearrangement joins TRBV5-4 to TRBJ2-7; D is ambiguous. Germline CDR1 and CDR2: SGHNT and YYREEE (reference sequence). Trimming removed 2 bases from V and 0 bases from J, with 9 bases in between. The CDR3 runs to 14 residues. In nucleotides, the CDR3 is TGTGCCAGCAGCTTCGGCCAGGCCTCCTACGAGCAGTACTTC. Its protein is CASSFGQASYEQYF. Using reference TRBV5-4 and TRBJ2-7 for the parts outside the CDR3, the full variable domain is ETGVTQSPTHLIKTRGQQVTLRCSSQSGHNTVSWYQQALGQGPQFIFQYYREEENGRGNFPPRFSGLQFPNYSSELNVNALELDDSALYLCASSFGQASYEQYFGPGTRLTVT.

For the CDR3, the DNA is TGTGCCAGCAGCTTAGAGTTAGCGGGGGGGGCGGATACGCAGTATTTT. Its protein product is CASSLELAGGADTQYF. The rearrangement uses TRBV7-2 and TRBJ2-3; 11 nucleotides match TRBD2. Trimming removed 1 base from V and 6 bases from J; junction bases left unmatched: 6. This CDR3 spans 16 amino acids. Germline CDR1 and CDR2: SGHTA and FQGNSA.